Listed below are T cell receptor beta chains from one sample, sequenced in a study of spatial heterogeneity in lung cancer. TCRdb called the 5' RACE reads again in MiXCR, with one record for every CDR3 protein. The sample lists under 15,000 distinct CDR3 sequences; roughly 5.4% were seen once. The sequenced sample was lung tumor tissue, obtained at surgery. Source of these receptors: a male donor with early-stage non-small cell lung cancer. Each CDR3 is given with its conserved first and last residue. The D gene is left open where the match is weak. For some rows the clone size is stated as once, few or many, or as a class when expanded; others skip it.

>TRBJ2-3|TRBV19|TRBD2|-
CASSVSSGGSSSTDTQYF
TGTGCCAGTAGTGTCTCTAGCGGGGGAAGCTCTAGCACAGATACGCAGTATTTT
>TRBJ2-3|TRBV24-1|-|many
CATTSGRVTDTQYF
TGTGCCACCACCAGCGGGCGGGTCACAGATACGCAGTATTTT
>TRBJ2-1|TRBV5-1|TRBD1|many
CASSLDLDRGSYNEQFF
TGCGCCAGCAGCTTGGATCTGGACAGGGGCTCCTACAATGAGCAGTTCTTC
>TRBJ2-7|TRBV5-1|TRBD1|many
CASSSQSGGTYEQYF
TGCGCCAGCAGCTCCCAGTCAGGGGGCACCTACGAGCAGTACTTC
>TRBJ2-3|TRBV28|TRBD2|-
CASSLGLLAGPSTDTQYF
TGTGCCAGCAGTTTGGGACTACTAGCGGGCCCTAGCACAGATACGCAGTATTTT
>TRBJ2-1|TRBV6-2/TRBV6-3|TRBD2|many
CASSDPGLGREGLRNEQFF
TGTGCCAGCAGTGACCCAGGCCTTGGGCGGGAGGGCCTGAGGAATGAGCAGTTCTTC
>TRBJ2-3|TRBV7-2|TRBD1|many
CASTPPGQGTDTQYF
TGTGCCAGCACCCCACCGGGACAGGGGACAGATACGCAGTATTTT
>TRBJ2-2|TRBV20-1|-|many
CSARAIRDRYTGELFF
TGCAGTGCTAGAGCCATTCGGGACCGGTACACCGGGGAGCTGTTTTTT
>TRBJ1-1|TRBV12-3/TRBV12-4|TRBD1|many
CASRRQGTEAFF
TGTGCCAGCAGAAGACAGGGCACTGAAGCTTTCTTT
>TRBJ1-6|TRBV12-3/TRBV12-4|-|many
CASSRDRNSPLHF
TGTGCCAGCAGTAGAGACAGGAATTCACCCCTCCACTTT
>TRBJ1-5|TRBV7-4|TRBD1|many
CASSTRTGGSQPQHF
TGTGCCAGCAGTACCCGGACAGGGGGGAGTCAGCCCCAGCATTTT
>TRBJ2-5|TRBV6-1|TRBD2|many
CASSKGLAGTKETQYF
TGTGCCAGCAGTAAAGGACTAGCGGGTACCAAAGAGACCCAGTACTTC
>TRBJ1-6|TRBV30|TRBD1|-
CAWSTGTVNSPLHF
TGTGCCTGGAGTACCGGGACAGTAAATTCACCCCTCCACTTT
>TRBJ1-2|TRBV20-1|-|many
CSAITGYGYTF
TGCAGTGCTATCACCGGATATGGCTACACCTTC
>TRBJ2-7|TRBV20-1|-|many
CSARDGPLREQYF
TGCAGTGCTAGAGATGGCCCCTTGAGGGAGCAGTACTTC
>TRBJ2-1|TRBV5-1|TRBD2|many
CASSLGLTSGSIYEQFF
TGCGCCAGCAGCTTGGGGCTGACTAGCGGGAGTATCTATGAGCAGTTCTTC
>TRBJ1-2|TRBV12-3/TRBV12-4|-|-
CASSFNRPNYGYTF
TGTGCCAGCAGTTTTAACCGACCAAACTATGGCTACACCTTC
>TRBJ1-6|TRBV18|TRBD1|many
CASSPTTGDNSPLHF
TGTGCCAGCTCACCAACTACAGGGGATAATTCACCCCTCCACTTT
>TRBJ2-3|TRBV6-6|-|many
CASSQSTDTQYF
TGTGCCAGCAGTCAAAGCACAGATACGCAGTATTTT
>TRBJ2-2|TRBV6-6|-|many
CASSYDSFGGELFF
TGTGCCAGCAGTTACGACAGCTTTGGCGGGGAGCTGTTTTTT
>TRBJ2-5|TRBV7-6|-|large
CASSLGPSQETQYF
TGTGCCAGCAGCTTAGGTCCCAGCCAAGAGACCCAGTACTTC
>TRBJ2-7|TRBV12-3/TRBV12-4|TRBD1|many
CASRKGTGGFFYEQYF
TGTGCCAGCAGGAAGGGGACAGGGGGCTTCTTCTACGAGCAGTACTTC
>TRBJ1-1|TRBV6-2/TRBV6-3|-|many
CASSYSKNTEAFF
TGTGCCAGCAGTTACTCGAAGAACACTGAAGCTTTCTTT